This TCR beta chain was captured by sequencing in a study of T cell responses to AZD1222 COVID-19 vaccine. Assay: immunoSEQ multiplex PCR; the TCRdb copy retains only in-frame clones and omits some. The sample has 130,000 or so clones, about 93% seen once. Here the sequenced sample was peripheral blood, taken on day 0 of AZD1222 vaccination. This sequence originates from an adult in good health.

CDR3: CASSLGVRTYDEQYF. CDR3 bases: TGTGCCAGCAGCTTGGGCGTCAGAACCTACGACGAGCAGTACTTC. This chain connects TRBV5-8 to TRBJ2-7; no firm D call. The CDR3 is made up of 15 amino acids. V lost 0 bases and J lost 5, with 15 bases in between. Germline CDR1 is SGHTS and CDR2 is YDEGEE.